The present TCR beta chain was sequenced within a study of cytomegalovirus exposure and HLA in healthy donors. The repertoire was sequenced with immunoSEQ multiplex PCR; TCRdb's copy has only in-frame clones and lacks some. This table holds about 160,000 clones, roughly 80% found once. As regards this clone: Its antigen remains unknown.

Study-level results: The authors listed 164 TCR beta chains as cytomegalovirus-associated. As confirmed in vitro, a few CMV-associated chains were specific for CMV antigens.

The germline V and J ends were trimmed by 6 bases and 2 bases, with 5 bases remaining between them. There are 11 residues in the CDR3. From germline, CDR1 is LGHNT and CDR2 FRNRAP. The material sequenced was PBMCs. The chain couples TRBV12-5 to TRBJ2-7, with D unclear. This sequence was found in a man younger than 40 in good health and CMV-seropositive. The DNA for the CDR3 is TGTGCTAGTGGCATCCCCTACGAGCAGTACTTC. Its translation: CASGIPYEQYF.